Described below is a single T cell receptor beta chain sequence and its context. As yet, its antigen is unknown. This sample was taken from a study of OX40 agonist ivuxolimab in advanced cancers. Libraries were prepared by immunoSEQ multiplex PCR; TCRdb keeps only in-frame clonotypes and omits some of them. Among about 28,000 clones listed, around 88% were seen once. Study conclusions and caveats: Some nonresponders also had low normalized T-cell clonal expansion.

The TCR comes from an adult with an advanced solid tumor such as melanoma, head and neck, liver or kidney cancer. This sample comprised CD4+ or CD8+ T cells sorted from blood, obtained in a trial of the OX40 agonist ivuxolimab.

Here the CDR3 DNA reads TGTGCCAGCAGTAAAGACAGGGTTGGCTACACCTTC. Translating gives CASSKDRVGYTF. The gene calls are TRBV6-5 and TRBJ1-2, with 7 bases that match TRBD1. Germline-derived CDR1 and CDR2 are MNHEY and SVGAGI. V shed 5 bases, J shed 7 bases, and the junction held 4 bases outside the gene matches. The CDR3 runs to 12 residues.